This entry lists 31 T cell receptor beta chains sequenced from one sample in a study of T-cell memory formation after mild COVID-19. From the 5' RACE reads, TCRdb called clonotypes with MiXCR, one entry per CDR3 protein. The table includes some 68,000 distinct CDR3 sequences, 16% detected once. Input material: PBMCs or a T cell subset sorted from them (not recorded which). These receptor sequences come from an adult woman who had mild COVID-19 (a few samples of this study predate the infection). Cell type and time point are not known.

The chain combines TRBV18 with TRBJ2-3; D assignment may be TRBD1 or TRBD2 (5 bases each). CDR3 length equals 15 residues. Germline V lookup: CDR1 KGHSH, CDR2 LQKENI. Trimming took off 0 bases at V and 2 bases at J, with 9 bases between the two ends. The CDR3 DNA is TGTGCCAGCTCACCACCCCGGGGCGACACAGATACGCAGTATTTT. Translation: CASSPPRGDTDTQYF.

This clonotype has more than one count but fewer than ten. The chain combines TRBV5-5 with TRBJ2-5; D is possibly TRBD1 or TRBD2 (5 bases each). V lost 3 bases and J lost 5, with 23 bases in between. The length of the CDR3 is 17 residues. Per germline, CDR1 SGHKS and CDR2 YYEKEE (reference sequence). In DNA, the CDR3 is TGTGCCAGCAGCTCGCTACACTGGGACGAGCGTGGGGAGACCCAGTACTTC. Amino acids: CASSSLHWDERGETQYF.

The gene calls are TRBV12-3 or TRBV12-4 and TRBJ1-2, with D maybe TRBD1 (6 bases). The V gene lost 3 bases and the J gene lost 6 bases, with 11 bases spanning the gap. The CDR3 consists of 13 residues. This CDR3 is CASSFGTLDGYTF. The CDR3 DNA follows: TGTGCCAGCAGTTTCGGGACACTCGATGGCTACACCTTC.

The chain has TRBV21-1 and TRBJ2-7; TRBD2, the table's D call, lacks a check against the DNA. TRBV21-1 is reported as a pseudogene. The CDR3 has 17 amino acids. DNA for the CDR3: TGTGCCAGCAGCAATCGGACTAGCGGGGGCTCTCACTACGAGCAGTACTTC. Translating gives CASSNRTSGGSHYEQYF.

The chain recombines TRBV12-3 or TRBV12-4 with TRBJ2-2; 10 nucleotides match TRBD1. The CDR3 is 17 residues long. The ends lost 6 bases at V and 5 bases at J; junction bases unmatched: 12. The CDR3 spells CASRAGSRQGATGELFF. CDR3 sequence (DNA): TGTGCCAGCAGGGCGGGGAGCCGACAGGGGGCAACCGGGGAGCTGTTTTTT.

The chain couples TRBV15 to TRBJ2-7; 9 bases map to TRBD1. CDR3 length: 16 residues. CDR1 and CDR2 from the germline V gene are LNHNV and YYDKDF (reference sequence). V was pared by 3 bases and J by 5 bases, with 11 bases of the junction left unmatched. The CDR3 spells CATSRGIGTGSDEQYF. The CDR3 region has the DNA TGTGCCACCAGCAGGGGAATTGGGACAGGGAGCGACGAGCAGTACTTC.

This clonotype has just a few counts. This chain uses TRBV27 with TRBJ2-2; no reliable D call. The germline V gene encodes CDR1 MNHEY and CDR2 SMNVEV (reference sequence). V dropped 4 bases and J dropped 0 bases, with 21 bases sitting between them. The length of the CDR3 is 19 residues. CDR3 bases: TGTGCCAGCAGTTCTGGCTCTGTTCTGAGGCAGCCGAACACCGGGGAGCTGTTTTTT. Translating gives CASSSGSVLRQPNTGELFF.

This clonotype was observed a handful of times. The chain recombines TRBV5-1 with TRBJ1-1; TRBD1 matches at 7 bases. Germline V gene data show CDR1 as SGHRS and CDR2 as YFSETQ. This CDR3 contains 14 residues. The junction had 4 bases not matched to a gene; V was cut back by 4 bases and J by 1 base. CDR3 in amino acids: CASSPTGANTEAFF. The CDR3 DNA reads as TGCGCCAGCAGCCCAACAGGGGCGAACACTGAAGCTTTCTTT.

This clonotype came up a few times. The V call is TRBV5-6, the J call TRBJ1-2; possibly TRBD1 for D (6 bases). CDR3 length equals 14 residues. With 3 bases removed from V and 6 bases from J, the gap between germline ends came to 15 bases. Germline V gene data show CDR1 as SGHDT and CDR2 as YYEEEE. The CDR3 bases are TGTGCCAGCAGCTCCAGGGGCGAATCGGATGGCTACACCTTC. It translates to CASSSRGESDGYTF.

This clonotype was counted between two and nine times. V and J are TRBV12-3 or TRBV12-4 and TRBJ1-6; 12 nucleotides align to TRBD1. V lost 5 bases to trimming and J lost 7 bases; unmatched junction nucleotides: 18. CDR3 length equals 20 residues. CDR3 protein: CASSLGENTGQGAWNSPLHF. The CDR3 nucleotides are TGTGCCAGCAGTCTTGGGGAAAATACGGGACAGGGGGCTTGGAATTCACCCCTCCACTTT.

This clonotype was seen a few times. The rearrangement joins TRBV7-9 to TRBJ2-7; D is uncertain. The CDR3 has 14 residues. V lost 3 bases, J lost 3 bases, and 12 bases lay in between. Germline V gives CDR1 SEHNR, CDR2 FQNEAQ (reference sequence). Here the CDR3 reads CASSFGRNNYEQYF. Written as DNA, the CDR3 is TGTGCCAGCAGCTTCGGCCGGAACAACTACGAGCAGTACTTC.

The genes are TRBV6-5 and TRBJ2-7, with 9 bases fitting TRBD1. Germline-derived CDR1 and CDR2 are MNHEY and SVGAGI. V shed 7 bases and J 6 bases; nucleotides not matched to a gene: 7. CDR3 length: 13 residues. The CDR3 protein is CASKDRGVPEQYF. In nucleotides, the CDR3 is TGTGCCAGCAAGGACAGGGGTGTTCCCGAGCAGTACTTC.

This clonotype was detected a few times. The V and J genes are TRBV25-1 and TRBJ1-5, with D hard to call. This CDR3 comprises 14 residues. The V end lost 1 base, the J end lost 2 bases, and 6 bases lay between the germline ends. Germline assignment: CDR1 MGHDK and CDR2 SYGVNS. This CDR3 reads CASSESGGNQPQHF. CDR3 sequence (DNA): TGTGCCAGCAGTGAATCGGGCGGCAATCAGCCCCAGCATTTT.

This clonotype came up a few times. The chain carries TRBV12-3 or TRBV12-4 and TRBJ2-5; TRBD2 matches at 8 bases. The V and J ends lost 3 bases and 3 bases, in that order; junction bases with no gene match: 18. CDR3 size: 19 residues. CDR3 residues: CASSFPRTSLFSWKETQYF. The CDR3 DNA reads as TGTGCCAGCAGTTTCCCCCGGACTAGCTTGTTTAGTTGGAAAGAGACCCAGTACTTC.

The CDR3 loop is CASSQGGGTEAFF. CDR3 nucleotides: TGTGCCAGCAGCCAAGGGGGGGGCACTGAAGCTTTCTTT. V is TRBV27 and J is TRBJ1-1; D perhaps matches TRBD1 (6 bases). V lost 6 bases and J 4 bases, leaving 12 bases between the germline ends. The CDR3 runs 13 residues. Germline loops: CDR1 MNHEY, CDR2 SMNVEV (reference sequence).

This clonotype has just a few counts. V gene TRBV7-9 combines with J gene TRBJ2-3; D possibly corresponds to TRBD2 (5 bases). The CDR3 spans 10 residues. V lost 8 bases to trimming and J lost 6 bases, with 6 bases between them. Germline V gene lookup returns CDR1 SEHNR and CDR2 FQNEAQ (reference sequence). The CDR3 region has the DNA TGTGCCAGCGGGAGTGATACGCAGTATTTT. Translating it yields CASGSDTQYF.

The rearrangement joins TRBV5-1 to TRBJ2-7; D gene unclear. This CDR3 comprises 11 residues. Germline lookup yields CDR1 SGHRS and CDR2 YFSETQ. V gave up 0 bases and J gave up 9 bases, with 7 bases separating them. CDR3 sequence (DNA): TGCGCCAGCAGCTTGGTCTTTCGGCAGTACTTC. Encoded protein: CASSLVFRQYF.

This clonotype was picked up a small number of times. This chain links TRBV14 with TRBJ2-4; D gene uncertain. In germline, CDR1 is SGHDN, CDR2 FVKESK. V shed 1 base and J shed 8 bases, with 6 bases lying between them. The CDR3 length is 12 residues. As DNA, the CDR3 is TGTGCCAGCAGCCAAGGATCGGACATTCAGTACTTC. Its translation: CASSQGSDIQYF.

The CDR3 coding sequence is TGTGCCAGCAGCTTGGATCCCAACTCCTACGAGCAGTACTTC. Translated, it gives CASSLDPNSYEQYF. The chain employs TRBV7-6 and TRBJ2-7; no clear D gene. This CDR3 has 14 residues. V was shortened by 3 bases and J by 0 bases, with 9 bases between the two germline ends. Germline loops: CDR1 SGHVS, CDR2 FNYEAQ.

A few counts support this clonotype. V usage is TRBV7-3 and J usage is TRBJ2-1; tentatively, D is TRBD1 or TRBD2 (5 bases each). Germline V gene data show CDR1 as SGHTA and CDR2 as FQGTGA. This CDR3 region has 15 residues. V was clipped by 2 bases and J by 9 bases, with 17 bases between them. The CDR3 protein is CASSLVAGTLAEQFF. The CDR3 nucleotides read TGTGCCAGCAGCTTAGTTGCAGGGACCTTGGCTGAGCAGTTCTTC. Supplemented by reference TRBV7-3 and TRBJ2-1, the full variable domain reads GAGVSQTPSNKVTEKGKYVELRCDPISGHTALYWYRQSLGQGPEFLIYFQGTGAADDSGLPNDRFFAVRPEGSVSTLKIQRTERGDSAVYLCASSLVAGTLAEQFFGPGTRLTVL.

This clonotype was counted a few times. The J gene is TRBJ2-6, the V gene TRBV27, with 10 positions matching TRBD1. Per germline, CDR1 MNHEY and CDR2 SMNVEV (reference sequence). The CDR3 spans 18 residues. The V gene end was trimmed by 0 bases and the J gene end by 1 base; junction bases not matched to a gene: 3. The CDR3 loop reads CASSLSGTGVSGANVLTF. The CDR3 nucleotides are TGTGCCAGCAGTTTATCCGGGACAGGGGTATCTGGGGCCAACGTCCTGACTTTC. Drawing the rest from reference TRBV27 and TRBJ2-6, the complete variable domain is EAQVTQNPRYLITVTGKKLTVTCSQNMNHEYMSWYRQDPGLGLRQIYYSMNVEVTDKGDVPEGYKVSRKEKRNFPLILESPSPNQTSLYFCASSLSGTGVSGANVLTFGAGSRLTVL.

This clonotype has only a few counts. The V gene is TRBV11-2, the J gene TRBJ2-1; perhaps TRBD2 as D (6 bases). V lost 8 bases to trimming and J lost 0 bases, with 11 bases between them. The CDR3 length is 14 residues. The germline CDR1 and CDR2 sequences are SGHAT and FQNNGV. CDR3 DNA: TGTGCCAGCCAAGCGGGCGTCTCCTACAATGAGCAGTTCTTC. This codes for CASQAGVSYNEQFF.

The V and J genes are TRBV24-1 and TRBJ1-5; a weak D match, TRBD1 (5 bases). CDR1 is KGHDR, CDR2 SFDVKD, per germline. CDR3 length: 14 amino acids. The ends were cut back, 5 bases at V and 6 bases at J, with 13 bases in the middle. The DNA for the CDR3 is TGTGCCACCAGTGCCCGAGGCAGGGTTCAGCCCCAGCATTTT. Translating gives CATSARGRVQPQHF.

A few counts support this clonotype. One end of the junction fails to match germline, which may point to a read error. The CDR3, as DNA: TGTGCCAGCAGCTCGGGTATCTTC. Protein sequence: CASSSGIF. The chain has TRBV7-2 and TRBJ1-2; D is unresolved. Germline V lookup: CDR1 SGHTA, CDR2 FQGNSA. The CDR3 sequence is 8 residues long. Drawing the rest from reference TRBV7-2 and TRBJ1-2, the complete variable domain is GAGVSQSPSNKVTEKGKDVELRCDPISGHTALYWYRQSLGQGLEFLIYFQGNSAPDKSGLPSDRFSAERTGGSVSTLTIQRTQQEDSAVYLCASSSGIFGSGTRLTVV.

The chain uses TRBV7-8 and TRBJ2-7; weak D call: TRBD1 (5 bases). V was trimmed by 1 base and J by 5 bases, leaving 12 bases between them. CDR3 length: 14 amino acids. Germline-derived CDR1 and CDR2 are SGHVS and FQNEAQ. The CDR3 here is CASSLGVGANEQYF. The CDR3 DNA reads TGTGCCAGCAGCTTAGGTGTAGGGGCTAACGAGCAGTACTTC.

The sample holds a few counts of this clonotype. The chain recombines TRBV4-1 with TRBJ2-1; D may match TRBD1 or TRBD2 (6 bases each). In germline, CDR1 is MGHRA, CDR2 YSYEKL. The CDR3 is 15 residues long. The V end lost 4 bases, the J end lost 9 bases, and 19 bases lay between the germline ends. The CDR3 nucleotides are TGCGCCAGCAGCCCTACCGAGGGGGGACGTAGTGAGCAGTTCTTC. Protein product: CASSPTEGGRSEQFF.

The J gene is TRBJ2-7, the V gene TRBV24-1, with unresolved D. Looked up from germline, CDR1 is KGHDR and CDR2 is SFDVKD. V lost 7 bases, J lost 2 bases, and 11 bases lay in between. This CDR3 is 13 amino acids long. CDR3 amino acids: CATRGSETYEQYF. The CDR3 DNA is TGTGCCACCAGGGGTTCGGAAACCTACGAGCAGTACTTC.

This clonotype showed up just a few times. The chain couples TRBV4-1 to TRBJ2-1, with TRBD2 matching over 7 bases. V gave up 1 base and J gave up 5 bases; unmatched junction bases: 8. Germline CDR1 reads MGHRA; CDR2 reads YSYEKL. The CDR3 sequence is 16 residues long. CDR3 DNA: TGCGCCAGCAGCCAAGGTGACGGGAGGCAAAACAATGAGCAGTTCTTC. This encodes CASSQGDGRQNNEQFF.

The chain links TRBV11-2 to TRBJ2-7; a weak D match, TRBD2 (5 bases). The CDR3 extends over 14 amino acids. Germline V lookup: CDR1 SGHAT, CDR2 FQNNGV. V dropped 1 base and J dropped 6 bases, with 13 bases sitting between them. CDR3 residues: CASSLGGNSGEQYF. CDR3 sequence (DNA): TGTGCCAGCAGCTTAGGAGGGAACTCGGGCGAGCAGTACTTC.

This clonotype has at least ten counts. The DNA for the CDR3 is TGTGCCAGCAGTTTAAGGGCTAGCGGAGATACGCAGTATTTT. It translates to CASSLRASGDTQYF. The V and J genes are TRBV12-3 or TRBV12-4 and TRBJ2-3, with 7 bases aligning to TRBD2. This CDR3 contains 14 residues. Trimming cost V 2 bases and J 5 bases; bases outside gene matches: 4.

This chain connects TRBV12-3 or TRBV12-4 to TRBJ2-1; D unresolved. This CDR3 comprises 15 residues. V was cut by 0 bases and J by 2 bases, with 8 bases left in between. CDR3 sequence: CASSLALSPYNEQFF. CDR3 DNA: TGTGCCAGCAGTTTAGCGTTATCTCCCTACAATGAGCAGTTCTTC.